This T cell receptor (beta chain) was recorded in a study of T cells in Graves' hyperthyroidism and ophthalmopathy. Study in general: The blood sample was taken at first diagnosis, before treatment began.

With 5 bases removed from V and 0 bases from J, the gap between germline ends came to 11 bases. The length of the CDR3 is 15 residues. Germline-derived CDR1 and CDR2 are SGHTA and FQGTGA. The source material, RNA transcripts, was used to amplify TCR beta CDR3 regions. The TCR CDR3 first-round RT-PCR relied on the HTBI primer set. TCRdb re-called the multiplex PCR reads with MiXCR, one entry per CDR3 protein. This sample has 250,000 to 300,000 distinct CDR3 sequences, with around 15% found just once. PBMCs came from 10 ml fresh peripheral blood. This clonotype was found many times. Sequenced: blood. The chain is built from TRBV7-3 and TRBJ2-1; D call uncertain. The TCR comes from a woman aged 35 to 49 with Graves' hyperthyroidism. The CDR3 loop reads CASSAGRSSYNEQFF. The CDR3 coding sequence is TGTGCCAGCAGCGCCGGGCGGAGCTCCTACAATGAGCAGTTCTTC.